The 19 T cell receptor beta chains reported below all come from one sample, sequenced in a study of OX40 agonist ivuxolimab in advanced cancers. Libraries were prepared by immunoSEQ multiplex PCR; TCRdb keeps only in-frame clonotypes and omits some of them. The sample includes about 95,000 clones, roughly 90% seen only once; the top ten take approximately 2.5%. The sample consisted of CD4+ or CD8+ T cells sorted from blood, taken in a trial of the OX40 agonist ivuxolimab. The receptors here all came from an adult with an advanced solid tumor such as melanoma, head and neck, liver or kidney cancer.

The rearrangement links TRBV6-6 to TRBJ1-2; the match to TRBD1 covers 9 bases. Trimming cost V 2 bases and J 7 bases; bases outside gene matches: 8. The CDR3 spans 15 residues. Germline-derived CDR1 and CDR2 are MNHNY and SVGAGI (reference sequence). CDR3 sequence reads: CASSYLQGAYGGYTF. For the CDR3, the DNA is TGTGCCAGCAGTTACCTACAGGGGGCTTATGGTGGCTACACCTTC.

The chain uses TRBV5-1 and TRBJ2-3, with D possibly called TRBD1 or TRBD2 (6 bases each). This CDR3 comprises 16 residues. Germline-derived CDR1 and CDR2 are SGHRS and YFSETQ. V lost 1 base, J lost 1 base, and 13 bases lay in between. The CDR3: CASSLTGSGGTDTQYF. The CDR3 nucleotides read TGCGCCAGCAGCTTGACAGGGTCGGGAGGCACAGATACGCAGTATTTT. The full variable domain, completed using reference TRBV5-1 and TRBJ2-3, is KAGVTQTPRYLIKTRGQQVTLSCSPISGHRSVSWYQQTPGQGLQFLFEYFSETQRNKGNFPGRFSGRQFSNSRSEMNVSTLELGDSALYLCASSLTGSGGTDTQYFGPGTRLTVL.

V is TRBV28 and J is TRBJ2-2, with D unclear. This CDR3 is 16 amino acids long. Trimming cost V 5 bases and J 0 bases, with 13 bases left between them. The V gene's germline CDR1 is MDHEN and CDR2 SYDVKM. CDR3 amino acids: CASSSGSLANTGELFF. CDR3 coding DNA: TGTGCCAGCAGTAGTGGCAGCCTCGCGAACACCGGGGAGCTGTTTTTT.

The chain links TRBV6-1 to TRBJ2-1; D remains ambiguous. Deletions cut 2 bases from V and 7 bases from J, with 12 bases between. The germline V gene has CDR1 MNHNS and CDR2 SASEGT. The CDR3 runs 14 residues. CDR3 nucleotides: TGTGCCAGCAGTGAAAGTAGGGTGCGGAATGAGCAGTTCTTC. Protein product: CASSESRVRNEQFF.

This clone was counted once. The CDR3 sequence: CASRDSGGGLKETQYF. CDR3 bases: TGCGCCAGCAGGGATTCGGGCGGGGGGTTAAAAGAGACCCAGTACTTC. The chain links TRBV10-2 to TRBJ2-5; 8 bases align to TRBD2. There are 16 residues in the CDR3. The V gene end was trimmed by 6 bases and the J gene end by 3 bases; junction bases not matched to a gene: 12. Germline assignment: CDR1 WSHSY and CDR2 SAAADI.

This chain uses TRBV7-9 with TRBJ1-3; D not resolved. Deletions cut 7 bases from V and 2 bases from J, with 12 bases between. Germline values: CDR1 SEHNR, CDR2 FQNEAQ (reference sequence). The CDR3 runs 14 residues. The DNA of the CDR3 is TGTGCCAGCATCCGACCCGGGGCTGGAAACACCATATATTTT. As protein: CASIRPGAGNTIYF.

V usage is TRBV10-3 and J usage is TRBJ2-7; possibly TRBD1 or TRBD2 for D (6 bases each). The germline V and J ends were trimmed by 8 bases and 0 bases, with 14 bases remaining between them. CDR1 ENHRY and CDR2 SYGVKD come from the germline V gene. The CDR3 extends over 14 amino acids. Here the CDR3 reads CAISRGGGSYEQYF. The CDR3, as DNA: TGTGCCATCTCAAGAGGGGGAGGCTCCTACGAGCAGTACTTC.

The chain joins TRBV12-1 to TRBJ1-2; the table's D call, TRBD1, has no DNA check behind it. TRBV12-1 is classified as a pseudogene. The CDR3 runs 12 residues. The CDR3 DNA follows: TGTGCCAGCAGCCAGTGCCCCTATGGCTACACCTTC. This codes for CASSQCPYGYTF.

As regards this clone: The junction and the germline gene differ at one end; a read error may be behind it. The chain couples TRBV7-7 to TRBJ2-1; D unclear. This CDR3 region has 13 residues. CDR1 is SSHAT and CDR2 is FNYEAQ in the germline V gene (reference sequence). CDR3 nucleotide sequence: TGTGCTAGCAGCTTTAGGGCATACAATGAGCAGTTCTTC. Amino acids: CASSFRAYNEQFF.

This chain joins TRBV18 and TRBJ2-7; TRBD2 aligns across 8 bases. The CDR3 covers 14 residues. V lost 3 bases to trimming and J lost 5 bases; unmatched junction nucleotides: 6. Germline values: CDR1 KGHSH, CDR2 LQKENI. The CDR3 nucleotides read TGTGCCAGCTCACCTTTGGGGACTAGTGACGAGCAGTACTTC. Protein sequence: CASSPLGTSDEQYF.

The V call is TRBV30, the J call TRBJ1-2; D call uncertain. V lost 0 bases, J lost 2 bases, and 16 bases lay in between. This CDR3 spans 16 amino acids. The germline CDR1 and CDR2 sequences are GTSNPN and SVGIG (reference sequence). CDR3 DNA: TGTGCCTGGAGTGTAGGTGTAGGGAGGTGGAACTATGGCTACACCTTC. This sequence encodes CAWSVGVGRWNYGYTF.

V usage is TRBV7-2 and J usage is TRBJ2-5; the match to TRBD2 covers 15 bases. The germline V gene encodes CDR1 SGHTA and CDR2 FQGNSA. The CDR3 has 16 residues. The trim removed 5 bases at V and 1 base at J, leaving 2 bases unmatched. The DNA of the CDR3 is TGTGCCAGCAGCCAGGGACTAGCGGGGGGCCAAGAGACCCAGTACTTC. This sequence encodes CASSQGLAGGQETQYF. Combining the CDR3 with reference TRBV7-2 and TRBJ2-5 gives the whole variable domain GAGVSQSPSNKVTEKGKDVELRCDPISGHTALYWYRQSLGQGLEFLIYFQGNSAPDKSGLPSDRFSAERTGGSVSTLTIQRTQQEDSAVYLCASSQGLAGGQETQYFGPGTRLLVL.

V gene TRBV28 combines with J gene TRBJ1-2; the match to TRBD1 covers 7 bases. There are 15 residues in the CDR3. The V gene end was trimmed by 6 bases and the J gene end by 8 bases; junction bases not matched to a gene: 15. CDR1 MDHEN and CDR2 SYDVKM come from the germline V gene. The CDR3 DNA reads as TGTGCCAGCAGGCGTCAGGGGGAAGTGCTCGCGGGCTACACCTTC. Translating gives CASRRQGEVLAGYTF.

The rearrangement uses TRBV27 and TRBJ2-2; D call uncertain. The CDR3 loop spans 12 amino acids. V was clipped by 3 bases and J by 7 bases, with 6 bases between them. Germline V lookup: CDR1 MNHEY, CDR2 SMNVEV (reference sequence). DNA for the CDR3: TGTGCCAGCAGTTTTATGATCGGGGAGCTGTTTTTT. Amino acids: CASSFMIGELFF.

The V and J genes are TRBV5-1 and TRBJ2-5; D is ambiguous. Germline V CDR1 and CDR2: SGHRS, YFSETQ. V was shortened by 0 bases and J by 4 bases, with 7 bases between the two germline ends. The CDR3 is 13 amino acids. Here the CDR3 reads CASSLETGETQYF. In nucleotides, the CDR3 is TGCGCCAGCAGCTTGGAGACCGGAGAGACCCAGTACTTC.

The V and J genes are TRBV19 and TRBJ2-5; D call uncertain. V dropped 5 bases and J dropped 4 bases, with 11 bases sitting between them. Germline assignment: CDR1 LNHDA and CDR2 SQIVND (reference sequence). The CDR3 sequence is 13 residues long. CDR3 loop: CASSPGLGETQYF. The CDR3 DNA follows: TGTGCCAGTAGTCCCGGGTTGGGAGAGACCCAGTACTTC.

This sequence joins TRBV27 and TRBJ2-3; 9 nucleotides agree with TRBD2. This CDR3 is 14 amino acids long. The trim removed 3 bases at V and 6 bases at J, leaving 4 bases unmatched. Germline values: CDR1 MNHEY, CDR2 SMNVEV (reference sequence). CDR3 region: CASSFRAGGDTQYF. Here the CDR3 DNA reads TGTGCCAGCAGTTTCAGAGCGGGAGGCGATACGCAGTATTTT.

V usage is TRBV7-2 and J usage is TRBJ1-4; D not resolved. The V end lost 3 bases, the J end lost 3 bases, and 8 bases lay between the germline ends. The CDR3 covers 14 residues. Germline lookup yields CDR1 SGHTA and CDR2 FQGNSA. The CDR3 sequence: CASSFGGSNEKLFF. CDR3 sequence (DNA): TGTGCCAGCAGCTTCGGTGGATCTAATGAAAAACTGTTTTTT.

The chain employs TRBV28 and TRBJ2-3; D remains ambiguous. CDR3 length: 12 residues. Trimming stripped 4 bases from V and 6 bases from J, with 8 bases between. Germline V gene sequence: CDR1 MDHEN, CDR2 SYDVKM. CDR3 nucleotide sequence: TGTGCCAGCAGTTCAAACCCCGATACGCAGTATTTT. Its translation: CASSSNPDTQYF.